One sample yielded the 27 T cell receptor beta chains listed below, sequenced in a study of response to subunit inactivated influenza vaccine. Each CDR3 protein gets one entry after TCRdb re-called the RT-PCR reads with MiXCR. The sample lists about 800,000 distinct CDR3 sequences; 21% were seen once. The material sequenced was PBMCs from blood, taken around 5 days after vaccination. The receptor set was obtained from a man between 45 and 60 years old who received an inactivated influenza vaccine.

This sequence joins TRBV7-2 and TRBJ2-1; 8 positions match TRBD2. CDR1 is SGHTA, CDR2 FQGNSA, per germline. This CDR3 is built from 16 residues. V was pared by 4 bases and J by 6 bases, with 11 bases of the junction left unmatched. CDR3 region: CASSSVARGRINEQFF. CDR3 in DNA: TGTGCCAGCAGCTCCGTCGCGCGCGGGAGGATCAATGAGCAGTTCTTC.

This sequence joins TRBV11-2 and TRBJ2-5; TRBD2 agrees at 9 bases. CDR1 is SGHAT, CDR2 FQNNGV, per germline. Trimming at V came to 4 bases and at J to 5 bases, leaving 5 bases not matched to a gene. The CDR3 extends over 14 amino acids. In nucleotides, the CDR3 is TGTGCCAGCAGCTCTAGCGGGATTGTTGAGACCCAGTACTTC. This codes for CASSSSGIVETQYF.

In its sample, this clonotype was seen a few times. The chain couples TRBV10-3 to TRBJ2-1, with 8 bases lining up with TRBD2. The V segment lost 7 bases and the J segment 8 bases; nucleotides outside the gene matches: 13. The CDR3 totals 15 residues. The germline CDR1 and CDR2 sequences are ENHRY and SYGVKD. CDR3 in amino acids: CAINIETGGPDEQFF. In DNA form, the CDR3 reads TGTGCCATCAACATAGAAACGGGGGGGCCTGATGAGCAGTTCTTC.

This clonotype appeared a few times. This chain uses TRBV4-3 with TRBJ1-1; D is possibly TRBD1 (5 bases). The CDR3 is 15 amino acids. V was shortened by 0 bases and J by 0 bases, with 8 bases between the two germline ends. The V gene's germline CDR1 is LGHNA and CDR2 YSLEER. CDR3 residues: CASSQEPDMNTEAFF. In nucleotides, the CDR3 is TGCGCCAGCAGCCAAGAACCGGACATGAACACTGAAGCTTTCTTT.

The chain joins TRBV7-2 to TRBJ2-6; TRBD1 might be the D (5 bases). Trimming took 5 bases from V and 0 from J, leaving 8 bases between them. Germline CDR1 is SGHTA and CDR2 is FQGNSA. This CDR3 has 15 amino acids. The CDR3: CASSQGLSGANVLTF. CDR3 nucleotide sequence: TGTGCCAGCAGCCAGGGCCTCTCTGGGGCCAACGTCCTGACTTTC.

This chain links TRBV9 with TRBJ2-3; D is perhaps TRBD2 (7 bases). Per germline, CDR1 SGDLS and CDR2 YYNGEE. CDR3 length: 16 amino acids. V was pared by 3 bases and J by 4 bases, with 18 bases between. The DNA of the CDR3 is TGTGCCAGCAGCGCAAGGGGGGGGTCTGGCCCAGATACGCAGTATTTT. Translation: CASSARGGSGPDTQYF.

This clonotype showed up just a few times. The gene calls are TRBV5-1 and TRBJ2-4, with no clear D. The CDR3 runs 13 residues. Between the trimmed V and J ends, which lost 0 bases and 4 bases, there was a span of 5 bases. Germline CDR1 is SGHRS and CDR2 is YFSETQ. Here the CDR3 reads CASSLEQKNIQYF. The DNA of the CDR3 is TGCGCCAGCAGCTTGGAGCAGAAAAACATTCAGTACTTC. Using reference TRBV5-1 and TRBJ2-4 for the parts outside the CDR3, the full variable domain is KAGVTQTPRYLIKTRGQQVTLSCSPISGHRSVSWYQQTPGQGLQFLFEYFSETQRNKGNFPGRFSGRQFSNSRSEMNVSTLELGDSALYLCASSLEQKNIQYFGAGTRLSVL.

This clonotype was seen more than once but under ten times. J is TRBJ1-5 and V is TRBV20-1; tentative D call: TRBD1 (6 bases). CDR1 DFQATT and CDR2 SNEGSKA come from the germline V gene (reference sequence). Trimming cost V 5 bases and J 6 bases, with 11 bases left between them. The CDR3 spans 12 residues. The CDR3 loop reads CSAGGQVQPQHF. The CDR3 region has the DNA TGCAGTGCTGGGGGGCAGGTTCAGCCCCAGCATTTT.

V usage is TRBV27 and J usage is TRBJ2-1, with 10 bases that match TRBD2. Germline lookup yields CDR1 MNHEY and CDR2 SMNVEV (reference sequence). The V segment lost 5 bases and the J segment 5 bases; nucleotides outside the gene matches: 9. CDR3 size: 16 residues. The CDR3 protein is CASSTPAGGHNNEQFF. The CDR3 nucleotides are TGTGCCAGCAGTACTCCAGCGGGAGGGCACAACAATGAGCAGTTCTTC.

In its sample, this clonotype was seen a few times. An end of the junction does not agree with germline; a read error may underlie this. The genes are TRBV7-7 and TRBJ2-3, with unresolved D. Germline CDR1 reads SSHAT; CDR2 reads FNYEAQ (reference sequence). The CDR3 extends over 13 amino acids. The CDR3 coding sequence is TGTGCTAGCAGCTCGTCGGCCACAGATACGCAGTATTTT. Translating gives CASSSSATDTQYF.

This clonotype was detected a few times. The chain recombines TRBV20-1 with TRBJ1-5; D is undetermined. V was shortened by 0 bases and J by 0 bases, with 12 bases between the two germline ends. The CDR3 has 16 residues. Germline CDR1 reads DFQATT; CDR2 reads SNEGSKA (reference sequence). For the CDR3, the DNA is TGCAGTGCTAGAGATGGTAGATCAAGTAGCAATCAGCCCCAGCATTTT. Translation gives CSARDGRSSSNQPQHF.

This clonotype has more than one count but fewer than ten. The chain couples TRBV20-1 to TRBJ2-5, with D tentatively TRBD2 (6 bases). Trimming shortened V by 5 bases and J by 2 bases, and 24 bases separated the two germline ends. The CDR3 sequence is 17 residues long. Germline CDR1 and CDR2: DFQATT and SNEGSKA (reference sequence). The CDR3 region has the DNA TGCAGTGCTCCCGATTCCCGAAGCCGACTAGTTCAAGAGACCCAGTACTTC. Protein: CSAPDSRSRLVQETQYF.

This chain connects TRBV27 to TRBJ1-1, with no clear D. Trimming removed 5 bases at V and 8 bases at J, with 12 bases between. The CDR3 has 12 residues. CDR1 is MNHEY and CDR2 is SMNVEV in the germline V gene (reference sequence). Written as DNA, the CDR3 is TGTGCCAGCAGTCCAACGTTGGGCGAAGCTTTCTTT. It is translated as CASSPTLGEAFF.

This clonotype was counted a few times. The chain couples TRBV7-2 to TRBJ1-2; D may be TRBD1 (5 bases). The CDR3 sequence is 16 residues long. Germline CDR1 is SGHTA and CDR2 is FQGNSA. Deletions cut 1 base from V and 5 bases from J, with 17 bases between. Here the CDR3 DNA reads TGTGCCAGCAGCTTAGGAATCCAGGGAGCGACGTATGGCTACACCTTC. It codes for CASSLGIQGATYGYTF.

The rearrangement uses TRBV20-1 and TRBJ2-5; no reliable D call. V lost 3 bases and J 2 bases, leaving 4 bases between the germline ends. CDR3 size: 11 residues. Germline V gene data show CDR1 as DFQATT and CDR2 as SNEGSKA (reference sequence). The CDR3 DNA reads TGCAGTGCTAGGGAACAAGAGACCCAGTACTTC. Translated, it gives CSAREQETQYF.

The sample holds many counts of this clonotype. The rearrangement joins TRBV4-3 to TRBJ2-7; 9 nucleotides align to TRBD1. V dropped 4 bases and J dropped 1; count of bases not matched to a gene: 8. Germline CDR1 and CDR2: LGHNA and YSLEER. The CDR3 has 16 residues. This CDR3 reads CASSRGQGPLSYEQYF. Written as DNA, the CDR3 is TGCGCCAGCAGCCGAGGACAGGGGCCCCTTTCCTACGAGCAGTACTTC.

The genes are TRBV5-1 and TRBJ2-1; 13 nucleotides align to TRBD2. Germline CDR1 reads SGHRS; CDR2 reads YFSETQ. The V gene end was trimmed by 4 bases and the J gene end by 1 base; junction bases not matched to a gene: 14. The CDR3 is 20 residues long. The CDR3 loop reads CASSRRGLAGRLASYNEQFF. CDR3 sequence (DNA): TGCGCCAGCAGCCGTAGGGGACTAGCGGGAAGGCTGGCATCCTACAATGAGCAGTTCTTC.

The CDR3 DNA reads as TGTGCCAGCTCAGGACAGAATAATTCACCCCTCCACTTT. Amino acids: CASSGQNNSPLHF. The chain is built from TRBV18 and TRBJ1-6, with D possibly matching TRBD1 (6 bases). The V gene's germline CDR1 is KGHSH and CDR2 LQKENI. The V end lost 5 bases, the J end lost 5 bases, and 7 bases lay between the germline ends. This CDR3 contains 13 residues. The full variable domain, its missing parts supplied by reference TRBV18 and TRBJ1-6, is NAGVMQNPRHLVRRRGQEARLRCSPMKGHSHVYWYRQLPEEGLKFMVYLQKENIIDESGMPKERFSAEFPKEGPSILRIQQVVRGDSAAYFCASSGQNNSPLHFGNGTRLTVT.

This clonotype turned up a few times. The V and J genes are TRBV5-1 and TRBJ2-4; tentatively, D is TRBD2 (6 bases). Germline CDR1 SGHRS, CDR2 YFSETQ. The CDR3 contains 14 residues. Trimming took off 4 bases at V and 5 bases at J, with 13 bases between the two ends. This CDR3 reads CASSVGLIENIQYF. The CDR3 nucleotides are TGCGCCAGCAGCGTGGGACTTATAGAAAACATTCAGTACTTC.

This clonotype was seen repeatedly, ten times or more. The chain's CDR3 is CASSPETGTFAPQHF. The DNA of the CDR3 is TGTGCCAGCAGCCCCGAGACAGGGACGTTTGCGCCCCAGCATTTT. The chain recombines TRBV7-6 with TRBJ1-5; the match to TRBD1 covers 7 bases. Germline V gene data show CDR1 as SGHVS and CDR2 as FNYEAQ. V gave up 5 bases and J gave up 9 bases; unmatched junction bases: 13. CDR3 size: 15 residues.

The table lists this clonotype with a few counts. This chain connects TRBV12-3 or TRBV12-4 to TRBJ1-1; 9 nucleotides line up with TRBD1. The CDR3 has 14 residues. With 1 base clipped from V and 3 bases from J, the junction kept 0 bases outside the gene matches. The CDR3 is CASSLGDRDTEAFF. CDR3 in DNA: TGTGCCAGCAGTTTAGGGGACAGGGACACTGAAGCTTTCTTT.

The gene calls are TRBV3-1 and TRBJ2-7; 7 bases align to TRBD1. CDR3 length: 15 amino acids. Germline trimming cut 4 bases from V and 2 bases from J; bases unmatched to any gene: 8. The V gene's germline CDR1 is LGHDT and CDR2 YNNKEL (reference sequence). Here the CDR3 DNA reads TGTGCCAGCAGCCCGGAAGGGGGCAGGACCTACGAGCAGTACTTC. It yields the protein CASSPEGGRTYEQYF.

This clonotype was seen repeatedly, ten times or more. This sequence joins TRBV4-1 and TRBJ2-1, with TRBD2 matching over 9 bases. The V gene's germline CDR1 is MGHRA and CDR2 YSYEKL. This CDR3 spans 17 amino acids. V shed 2 bases, J shed 5 bases, and the junction held 10 bases outside the gene matches. CDR3 DNA sequence: TGCGCCAGCAGCCAAAGGTACCTAGCGGGGCGAAACAATGAGCAGTTCTTC. Amino acids: CASSQRYLAGRNNEQFF.

The CDR3 sequence is CASSSPGQGPTGELFF. The CDR3 DNA reads as TGTGCCAGCAGTTCACCGGGACAGGGGCCAACCGGGGAGCTGTTTTTT. V is TRBV6-5 and J is TRBJ2-2; TRBD1 matches at 10 bases. The CDR3 has 16 amino acids. V was clipped by 4 bases and J by 5 bases; unmatched bases: 7. Germline CDR1 reads MNHEY; CDR2 reads SVGAGI.

The V gene is TRBV20-1, the J gene TRBJ2-7; TRBD1 or TRBD2 may be the D gene (6 bases each). Germline loops: CDR1 DFQATT, CDR2 SNEGSKA (reference sequence). This CDR3 spans 15 amino acids. CDR3 sequence (DNA): TGCTCCTTTCTGCGCGGAGGGGGTGGTATCTACGAGCAGTACTTC. It is translated as CSFLRGGGGIYEQYF.

The rearrangement joins TRBV20-1 to TRBJ2-7; the D gene is possibly TRBD1 (6 bases). Germline V lookup: CDR1 DFQATT, CDR2 SNEGSKA (reference sequence). The V end was cut by 5 bases, the J end by 3 bases, with 20 bases between. This CDR3 comprises 15 residues. The CDR3 nucleotides read TGCAGTGCTGGACCAAAGACAGGCCTTATCTACGAGCAGTACTTC. Its translation is CSAGPKTGLIYEQYF.

The chain carries TRBV20-1 and TRBJ2-1; 12 positions match TRBD2. Germline V gene data show CDR1 as DFQATT and CDR2 as SNEGSKA (reference sequence). The CDR3 sequence is 15 residues long. The V gene end was trimmed by 3 bases and the J gene end by 5 bases; junction bases not matched to a gene: 5. The CDR3 nucleotides are TGCAGTGCTAGTAAGTCTAGCGGGAGGGACAATGAGCAGTTCTTC. It yields the protein CSASKSSGRDNEQFF.